Listed here are 17 T cell receptor beta chains from one sample, sequenced in a study of spatial heterogeneity in lung cancer (dated by TCRdb to the late 2010s). The method behind the library was 5' RACE. The instrument given in TCRdb is NextSeq 500. TCRdb reran the public reads through fastp at Q25 and MiXCR, keeping productive beta chains. Records with the same CDR3 protein are collapsed into one entry carrying the most frequent genes and DNA. This sample holds about 48,000 distinct CDR3 sequences; about 5.8% were observed only once. Of the sample, around 10% is held by the ten largest clones. The sample's time point, from its label and the paper: sample taken at primary tumor resection. Sequencing was performed on PBMCs, taken at surgery. All receptors come from a male donor with early-stage non-small cell lung cancer.

This clonotype was detected once. This chain uses TRBV20-1 with TRBJ1-1, with D perhaps matching TRBD1 (5 bases). The germline V gene has CDR1 DFQATT and CDR2 SNEGSKA (reference sequence). CDR3 length equals 15 residues. V lost 3 bases, J lost 5 bases, and 19 bases lay in between. The CDR3 reads CSARHRGATGTEAFF. The CDR3, as DNA: TGCAGTGCTAGGCATCGAGGGGCGACGGGTACTGAAGCTTTCTTT.

This clonotype has ten or more counts. The rearrangement links TRBV5-1 to TRBJ2-7; D possibly corresponds to TRBD2 (6 bases). The CDR3 is made up of 14 amino acids. Germline V gene lookup returns CDR1 SGHRS and CDR2 YFSETQ. V was shortened by 1 base and J by 0 bases, with 8 bases between the two germline ends. The DNA for the CDR3 is TGCGCCAGCAGCTTGCAGGGAGGCTCCTACGAGCAGTACTTC. Translating gives CASSLQGGSYEQYF. Supplemented by reference TRBV5-1 and TRBJ2-7, the full variable domain reads KAGVTQTPRYLIKTRGQQVTLSCSPISGHRSVSWYQQTPGQGLQFLFEYFSETQRNKGNFPGRFSGRQFSNSRSEMNVSTLELGDSALYLCASSLQGGSYEQYFGPGTRLTVT.

This clonotype has a handful of counts. The V call is TRBV18, the J call TRBJ2-1, with D unresolved. Trimming shortened V by 1 base and J by 4 bases, and 14 bases separated the two germline ends. The germline gives CDR1 KGHSH, CDR2 LQKENI. This CDR3 has 16 residues. In DNA form, the CDR3 reads TGTGCCAGCTCACCACGCTCGCGCGGAGAGTACAATGAGCAGTTCTTC. It specifies CASSPRSRGEYNEQFF.

Many counts were recorded for this clonotype. This sequence joins TRBV27 and TRBJ1-5; D is unresolved. Trimming pared 0 bases from V and 0 bases from J, leaving 0 bases between. In germline, CDR1 is MNHEY, CDR2 SMNVEV (reference sequence). This CDR3 comprises 13 residues. Here the CDR3 DNA reads TGTGCCAGCAGTTTATCTAGCAATCAGCCCCAGCATTTT. It codes for CASSLSSNQPQHF.

This clonotype was counted ten times or more. The chain has TRBV20-1 and TRBJ2-7, with TRBD2 as a possible D gene (6 bases). V dropped 1 base and J dropped 6 bases, with 7 bases sitting between them. The V gene's germline CDR1 is DFQATT and CDR2 SNEGSKA (reference sequence). The CDR3 has 11 amino acids. CDR3 residues: CSARGGAEQYF. DNA of the CDR3: TGCAGTGCTAGAGGCGGGGCCGAGCAGTACTTC.

This clonotype was recorded many times. DNA of the CDR3: TGTGCCAGCAGCTTTGTCGGCAGGGATGTGAGCTACACCTTC. Its translation: CASSFVGRDVSYTF. The genes are TRBV5-5 and TRBJ1-2; D possibly corresponds to TRBD1 (5 bases). The CDR3 spans 14 residues. CDR1 and CDR2 from the germline V gene are SGHKS and YYEKEE (reference sequence). The V and J ends lost 2 bases and 9 bases respectively, with 17 bases between them.

This clonotype was picked up a small number of times. V gene TRBV5-1 combines with J gene TRBJ1-1; D is ambiguous. This CDR3 is built from 12 residues. Germline-derived CDR1 and CDR2 are SGHRS and YFSETQ. Trimming took off 2 bases at V and 5 bases at J, with 7 bases between the two ends. CDR3 protein: CASSFGRTEAFF. Written as DNA, the CDR3 is TGCGCCAGCAGCTTCGGGCGGACTGAAGCTTTCTTT.

In its sample, this clonotype was seen many times. This sequence joins TRBV29-1 and TRBJ1-2; 7 nucleotides match TRBD1. Germline trimming cut 5 bases from V and 2 bases from J; bases unmatched to any gene: 14. The CDR3 has 16 residues. Germline-derived CDR1 and CDR2 are SQVTM and ANQGSEA. The CDR3 loop reads CSVPQNLPGQNYGYTF. The CDR3 DNA follows: TGCAGCGTTCCCCAGAACCTACCGGGACAGAACTATGGCTACACCTTC.

The V call is TRBV7-3, the J call TRBJ2-1; 12 bases agree with TRBD2. The germline CDR1 and CDR2 sequences are SGHTA and FQGTGA. V lost 2 bases, J lost 5 bases, and 10 bases stayed unmatched. The CDR3 is made up of 18 amino acids. The chain's CDR3 is CASSLLAGGSLWDNEQFF. The CDR3 nucleotides are TGTGCCAGCAGCTTACTAGCGGGAGGGAGTTTGTGGGACAATGAGCAGTTCTTC.

Within the sample, this clonotype is medium-sized. The genes are TRBV20-1 and TRBJ1-4; D is unresolved. The CDR3 has 13 amino acids. Trimming removed 5 bases at V and 0 bases at J, with 7 bases between. The germline CDR1 and CDR2 sequences are DFQATT and SNEGSKA (reference sequence). The CDR3 DNA reads TGCAGTGCTCTTGTAACAACTAATGAAAAACTGTTTTTT. This translates into CSALVTTNEKLFF.

The V gene is TRBV24-1, the J gene TRBJ1-1; unclear D gene. The V and J ends lost 11 bases and 2 bases respectively, with 14 bases between them. The CDR3 has 13 amino acids. From germline, CDR1 is KGHDR and CDR2 SFDVKD. The CDR3 DNA follows: TGTGCCAAAAGAGGCAGGCCTAACACTGAAGCTTTCTTT. It is translated as CAKRGRPNTEAFF.

This chain connects TRBV7-2 to TRBJ1-1; TRBD1 might be the D (5 bases). Trimming shortened V by 5 bases and J by 5 bases, and 18 bases separated the two germline ends. Germline V gene sequence: CDR1 SGHTA, CDR2 FQGNSA. This CDR3 region has 15 residues. As DNA, the CDR3 is TGTGCCAGCAGCCCTTTAAGGACACGAACGACTGAAGCTTTCTTT. It encodes CASSPLRTRTTEAFF.

The table lists this clonotype with many counts. The chain recombines TRBV20-1 with TRBJ2-3, with D tentatively TRBD1 (5 bases). The CDR3 sequence is 13 residues long. The V end lost 7 bases, the J end lost 2 bases, and 13 bases lay between the germline ends. The germline CDR1 and CDR2 sequences are DFQATT and SNEGSKA (reference sequence). CDR3 sequence: CSGIDSPTDTQYF. For the CDR3, the DNA is TGCAGTGGAATTGACAGTCCCACAGATACGCAGTATTTT.

This clonotype turned up a few times. The V and J genes are TRBV2 and TRBJ1-1; 8 bases line up with TRBD1. The V segment lost 4 bases and the J segment 1 base; nucleotides outside the gene matches: 2. There are 14 residues in the CDR3. The V gene's germline CDR1 is SNHLY and CDR2 FYNNEI. This chain's CDR3 is CASSVGTGNTEAFF. The DNA for the CDR3 is TGTGCCAGCAGTGTGGGGACAGGGAACACTGAAGCTTTCTTT. Supplemented by reference TRBV2 and TRBJ1-1, the full variable domain reads EPEVTQTPSHQVTQMGQEVILRCVPISNHLYFYWYRQILGQKVEFLVSFYNNEISEKSEIFDDQFSVERPDGSNFTLKIRSTKLEDSAMYFCASSVGTGNTEAFFGQGTRLTVV.

The genes are TRBV7-9 and TRBJ1-1, with a weak D call TRBD1 (6 bases). From germline, CDR1 is SEHNR and CDR2 FQNEAQ (reference sequence). The V gene lost 5 bases and the J gene lost 4 bases, with 11 bases spanning the gap. The CDR3 spans 13 residues. CDR3 region: CASSQKGGTEAFF. The DNA for the CDR3 is TGTGCCAGCAGCCAAAAAGGGGGCACTGAAGCTTTCTTT. Complete variable domain (other parts from reference TRBV7-9 and TRBJ1-1): DTGVSQNPRHKITKRGQNVTFRCDPISEHNRLYWYRQTLGQGPEFLTYFQNEAQLEKSRLLSDRFSAERPKGSFSTLEIQRTEQGDSAMYLCASSQKGGTEAFFGQGTRLTVV.

In this sample, this clonotype turned up many times. J is TRBJ2-2 and V is TRBV10-3; 11 bases map to TRBD2. CDR3 length: 13 residues. The ends lost 11 bases at V and 7 bases at J; junction bases unmatched: 6. Per germline, CDR1 ENHRY and CDR2 SYGVKD. In DNA, the CDR3 is TGTGCCGCACTAGCGGGAGAGAACGGGGAGCTGTTTTTT. Encoded protein: CAALAGENGELFF.

Many counts were recorded for this clonotype. The chain couples TRBV15 to TRBJ2-1; D is uncertain. Between the trimmed V and J ends, which lost 1 base and 5 bases, there was a span of 15 bases. Germline-derived CDR1 and CDR2 are LNHNV and YYDKDF (reference sequence). The length of the CDR3 is 16 residues. This CDR3 is CATSRVETTLHNEQFF. As DNA, the CDR3 is TGTGCCACCAGCAGAGTAGAAACCACGCTCCACAATGAGCAGTTCTTC.